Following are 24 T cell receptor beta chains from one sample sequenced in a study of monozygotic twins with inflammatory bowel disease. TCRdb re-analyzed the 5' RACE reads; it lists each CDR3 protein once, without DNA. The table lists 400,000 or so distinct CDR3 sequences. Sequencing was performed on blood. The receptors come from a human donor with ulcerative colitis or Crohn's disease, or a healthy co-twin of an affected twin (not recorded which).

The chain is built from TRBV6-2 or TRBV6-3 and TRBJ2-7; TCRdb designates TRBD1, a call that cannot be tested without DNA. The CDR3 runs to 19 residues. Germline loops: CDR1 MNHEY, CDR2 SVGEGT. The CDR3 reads CASSAGGQGQWGNSYEQYF.

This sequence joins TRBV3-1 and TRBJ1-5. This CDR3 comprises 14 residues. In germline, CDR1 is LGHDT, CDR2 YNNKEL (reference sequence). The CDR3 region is CASSQAVGNQPQHF.

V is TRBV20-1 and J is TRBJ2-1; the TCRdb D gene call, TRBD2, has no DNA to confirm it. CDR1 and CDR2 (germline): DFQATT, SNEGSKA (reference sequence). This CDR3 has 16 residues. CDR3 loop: CSTPTSSPTAYNEQFF.

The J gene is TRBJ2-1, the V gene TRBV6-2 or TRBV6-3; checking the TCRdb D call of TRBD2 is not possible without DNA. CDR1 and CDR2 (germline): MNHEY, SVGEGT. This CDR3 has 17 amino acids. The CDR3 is CASSYGLARGSYNEQFF.

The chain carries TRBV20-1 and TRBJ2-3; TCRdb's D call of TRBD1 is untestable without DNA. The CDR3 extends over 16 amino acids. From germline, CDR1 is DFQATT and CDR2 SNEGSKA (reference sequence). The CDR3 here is CSARSPDRGSTDTQYF.

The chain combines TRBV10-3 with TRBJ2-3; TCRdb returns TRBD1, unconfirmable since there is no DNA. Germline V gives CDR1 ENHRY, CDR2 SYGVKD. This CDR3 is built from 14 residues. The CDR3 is CAISGGLSTDTQYF.

This chain's CDR3 is CASSFRASGLEETQYF. V and J are TRBV28 and TRBJ2-5; TCRdb's D gene call, TRBD2, goes unchecked for lack of DNA. Germline V gives CDR1 MDHEN, CDR2 SYDVKM. The CDR3 totals 16 residues.

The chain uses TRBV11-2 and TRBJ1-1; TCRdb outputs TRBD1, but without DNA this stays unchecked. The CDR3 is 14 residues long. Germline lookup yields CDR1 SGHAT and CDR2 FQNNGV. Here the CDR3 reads CASRLQGPNTEAFF.

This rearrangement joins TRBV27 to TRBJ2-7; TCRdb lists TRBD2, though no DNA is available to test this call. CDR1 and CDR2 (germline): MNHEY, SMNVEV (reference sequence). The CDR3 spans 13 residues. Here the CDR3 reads CASSGDYSYEQYF.

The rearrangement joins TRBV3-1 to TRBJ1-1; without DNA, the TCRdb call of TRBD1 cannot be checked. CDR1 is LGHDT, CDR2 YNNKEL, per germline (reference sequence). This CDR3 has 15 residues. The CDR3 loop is CASSQTGAGRTEAFF.

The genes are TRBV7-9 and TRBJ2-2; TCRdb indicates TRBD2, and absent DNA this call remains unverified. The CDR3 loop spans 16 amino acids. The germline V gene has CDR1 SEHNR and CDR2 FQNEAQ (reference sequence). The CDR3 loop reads CASSLAGRAGSGELFF. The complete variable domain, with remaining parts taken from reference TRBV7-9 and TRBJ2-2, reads DTGVSQNPRHKITKRGQNVTFRCDPISEHNRLYWYRQTLGQGPEFLTYFQNEAQLEKSRLLSDRFSAERPKGSFSTLEIQRTEQGDSAMYLCASSLAGRAGSGELFFGEGSRLTVL.

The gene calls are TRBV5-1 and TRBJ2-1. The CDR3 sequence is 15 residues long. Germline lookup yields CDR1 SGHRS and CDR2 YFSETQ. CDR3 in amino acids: CASSPADLVINEQFF.

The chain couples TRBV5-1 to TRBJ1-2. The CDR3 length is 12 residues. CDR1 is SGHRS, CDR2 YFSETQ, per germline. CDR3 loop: CASSLVEGDPFF.

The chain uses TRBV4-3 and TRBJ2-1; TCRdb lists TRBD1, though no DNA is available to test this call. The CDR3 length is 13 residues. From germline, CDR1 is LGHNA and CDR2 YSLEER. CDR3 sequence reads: CASSQGGLYEQFF.

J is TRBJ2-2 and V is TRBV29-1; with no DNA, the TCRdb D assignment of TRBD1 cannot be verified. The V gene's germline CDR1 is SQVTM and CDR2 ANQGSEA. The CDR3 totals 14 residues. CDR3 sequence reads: CSAGSGGPTGELFF.

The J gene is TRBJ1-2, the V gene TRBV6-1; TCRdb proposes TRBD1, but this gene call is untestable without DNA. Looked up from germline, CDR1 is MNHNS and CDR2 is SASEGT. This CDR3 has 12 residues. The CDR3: CASTKGGNGYTF.

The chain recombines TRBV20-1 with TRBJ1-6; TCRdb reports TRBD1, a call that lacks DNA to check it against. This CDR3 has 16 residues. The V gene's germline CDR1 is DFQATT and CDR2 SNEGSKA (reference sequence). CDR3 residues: CSARATGGSYNSPLHF.

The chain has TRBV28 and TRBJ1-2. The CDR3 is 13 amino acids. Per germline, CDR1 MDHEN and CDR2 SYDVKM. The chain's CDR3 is CASSFPMKSGYTF.

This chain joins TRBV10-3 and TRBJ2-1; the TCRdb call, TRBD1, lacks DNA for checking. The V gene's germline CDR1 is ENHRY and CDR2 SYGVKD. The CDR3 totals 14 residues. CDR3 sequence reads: CAISPQGLYNEQFF.

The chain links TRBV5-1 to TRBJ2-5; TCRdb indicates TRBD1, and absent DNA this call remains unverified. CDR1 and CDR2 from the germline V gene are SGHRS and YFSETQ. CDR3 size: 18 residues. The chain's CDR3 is CASSLAGAGGLYQETQYF.

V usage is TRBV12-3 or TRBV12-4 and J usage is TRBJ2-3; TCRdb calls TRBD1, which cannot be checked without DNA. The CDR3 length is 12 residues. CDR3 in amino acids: CASTPETDTQYF.

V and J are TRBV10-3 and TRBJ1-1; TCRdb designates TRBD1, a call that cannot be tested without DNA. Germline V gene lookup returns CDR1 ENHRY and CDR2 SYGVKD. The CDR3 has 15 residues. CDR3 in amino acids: CAISDAPGANTEAFF.

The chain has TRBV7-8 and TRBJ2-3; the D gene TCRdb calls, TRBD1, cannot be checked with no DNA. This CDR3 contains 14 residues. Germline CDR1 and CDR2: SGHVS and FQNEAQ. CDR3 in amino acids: CASSSGQLTDTQYF.

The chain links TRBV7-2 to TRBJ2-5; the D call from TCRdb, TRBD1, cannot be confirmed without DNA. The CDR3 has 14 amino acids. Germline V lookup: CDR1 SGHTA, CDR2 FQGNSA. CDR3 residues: CASSGRQAVETQYF.